These 17 T cell receptor beta chains originate from one sample sequenced in a study of blood T cell repertoires in COVID-19. Profiled with immunoSEQ multiplex PCR; TCRdb holds only in-frame clones, not every one. The sample yields around 250,000 clones, about 82% seen once. Sequences were obtained from PBMCs or T cells enriched from blood (not recorded which). These TCRs come from a woman aged 45-65 years who had recovered from COVID-19.

The chain has TRBV29-1 and TRBJ2-7, with 7 bases lining up with TRBD1. There are 13 residues in the CDR3. Germline CDR1 SQVTM, CDR2 ANQGSEA. V was clipped by 4 bases and J by 6 bases; unmatched bases: 9. The CDR3 DNA follows: TGCAGCGTTGTAAGGGACAGCGGACGCGAGCAGTACTTC. Translation: CSVVRDSGREQYF.

This rearrangement joins TRBV10-2 to TRBJ1-4, with D unresolved. With 7 bases removed from V and 0 bases from J, the gap between germline ends came to 6 bases. Germline CDR1 reads WSHSY; CDR2 reads SAAADI. The CDR3 has 13 amino acids. CDR3 sequence reads: CASIDSTNEKLFF. In DNA form, the CDR3 reads TGCGCCAGCATTGACTCAACTAATGAAAAACTGTTTTTT.

The chain carries TRBV28 and TRBJ2-4; 7 bases agree with TRBD1. The junction had 4 bases not matched to a gene; V was cut back by 6 bases and J by 8 bases. The CDR3 extends over 12 amino acids. Germline V gene sequence: CDR1 MDHEN, CDR2 SYDVKM. The CDR3 DNA is TGTGCCAGCAGCGACAGGGCGGACATTCAGTACTTC. Its protein product is CASSDRADIQYF.

The DNA for the CDR3 is TGTGCCAGCACGAGCTCCTACAATGAGCAGTTCTTC. Protein: CASTSSYNEQFF. The rearrangement uses TRBV9 and TRBJ2-1; D is ambiguous. The CDR3 has 12 residues. Per the germline V gene, CDR1 is SGDLS and CDR2 is YYNGEE. Trimming cost V 6 bases and J 0 bases, with 4 bases left between them.

The gene calls are TRBV18 and TRBJ2-3, with 10 bases that match TRBD2. Trimming cost V 6 bases and J 2 bases; bases outside gene matches: 5. CDR3 size: 15 residues. The germline V gene has CDR1 KGHSH and CDR2 LQKENI. This chain's CDR3 is CASSPTSGDTDTQYF. In DNA, the CDR3 is TGTGCCAGCTCGCCCACTAGCGGGGACACAGATACGCAGTATTTT.

V gene TRBV11-2 combines with J gene TRBJ1-2; D call uncertain. Trimming removed 5 bases at V and 2 bases at J, with 6 bases between. The CDR3 is 12 residues long. Germline values: CDR1 SGHAT, CDR2 FQNNGV. The CDR3 reads CASSMENYGYTF. The CDR3 DNA follows: TGTGCCAGCAGCATGGAGAACTATGGCTACACCTTC.

V and J are TRBV11-2 and TRBJ1-1; TRBD1 agrees at 9 bases. CDR3 length: 14 amino acids. V lost 5 bases and J lost 5; bases outside the gene matches: 6. CDR1 and CDR2 (germline): SGHAT, FQNNGV. The CDR3 loop is CASSLRDRVTEAFF. The CDR3 bases are TGTGCCAGCAGCCTTCGGGACAGGGTGACTGAAGCTTTCTTT.

This rearrangement joins TRBV13 to TRBJ2-7; 9 bases are shared with TRBD1. The ends lost 0 bases at V and 1 base at J; junction bases unmatched: 1. The CDR3 runs 15 residues. In germline, CDR1 is PRHDT, CDR2 FYEKMQ (reference sequence). CDR3 sequence (DNA): TGTGCCAGCAGCTTAGGAGGACAGGGGTCCTACGAGCAGTACTTC. Translating gives CASSLGGQGSYEQYF.

The chain employs TRBV10-3 and TRBJ1-1; 10 bases map to TRBD1. Germline CDR1 reads ENHRY; CDR2 reads SYGVKD. With V trimmed by 2 bases and J by 4 bases, 4 bases remained unmatched. The CDR3 length is 15 residues. CDR3 coding DNA: TGTGCCATCAGTGAGGCCGACAGGGGGCCCACTGAAGCTTTCTTT. This encodes CAISEADRGPTEAFF.

The chain employs TRBV6-2 or TRBV6-3 and TRBJ2-1; 11 nucleotides agree with TRBD2. Germline V gives CDR1 MNHEY, CDR2 SVGEGT. V lost 5 bases, J lost 3 bases, and 3 bases stayed unmatched. CDR3 size: 15 residues. The CDR3 DNA reads TGTGCCAGCAGTCCAGGACTAGCGGGCTACAATGAGCAGTTCTTC. Translated: CASSPGLAGYNEQFF.

The genes are TRBV19 and TRBJ1-2, with TRBD1 matching 10 bases. The J segment lost 7 bases and the V segment lost 4 bases, leaving 6 bases of the junction unmatched. CDR3 size: 14 residues. Germline V gene lookup returns CDR1 LNHDA and CDR2 SQIVND (reference sequence). Here the CDR3 DNA reads TGTGCCAGTAGTACTGGACAGGGGGTAGGTGGCTACACCTTC. As protein: CASSTGQGVGGYTF. Full variable domain (rest looked up from reference TRBV19 and TRBJ1-2): DGGITQSPKYLFRKEGQNVTLSCEQNLNHDAMYWYRQDPGQGLRLIYYSQIVNDFQKGDIAEGYSVSREKKESFPLTVTSAQKNPTAFYLCASSTGQGVGGYTFGSGTRLTVV.

The sample holds one count of this clone. J is TRBJ2-1 and V is TRBV3-1 (or the pseudogene TRBV3-2); D is perhaps TRBD2 (6 bases). V was cut by 3 bases and J by 7 bases, with 10 bases left in between. The CDR3 extends over 13 amino acids. The germline gives CDR1 LGHDT, CDR2 YNNKEL (reference sequence). The CDR3 here is CASSQTRANEQFF. In nucleotides, the CDR3 is TGTGCCAGCAGCCAGACTAGGGCGAATGAGCAGTTCTTC.

The V call is TRBV7-2, the J call TRBJ1-2; 7 bases are a match to TRBD1. Germline V CDR1 and CDR2: SGHTA, FQGNSA. V was pared by 5 bases and J by 2 bases, with 8 bases of the junction left unmatched. The CDR3 is 15 amino acids. This CDR3 is CASSLRTGSNYGYTF. The CDR3 DNA reads TGTGCCAGCAGCCTTCGGACAGGTAGCAACTATGGCTACACCTTC.

The chain links TRBV6-5 to TRBJ1-1; D gene unclear. The CDR3 has 16 amino acids. The ends were cut back, 2 bases at V and 0 bases at J, with 13 bases in the middle. From germline, CDR1 is MNHEY and CDR2 SVGAGI. Written as DNA, the CDR3 is TGTGCCAGCAGTTACGGCCGGGGAAGTTTGAACACTGAAGCTTTCTTT. This encodes CASSYGRGSLNTEAFF.

The gene calls are TRBV3-1 (or the pseudogene TRBV3-2) and TRBJ1-4; TRBD1 matches at 7 bases. Germline V gives CDR1 LGHDT, CDR2 YNNKEL (reference sequence). The CDR3 contains 17 residues. The J segment lost 5 bases and the V segment lost 1 base, leaving 10 bases of the junction unmatched. CDR3 bases: TGTGCCAGCAGCCAAGTAGGGAACGGGACAGAGAATGAAAAACTGTTTTTT. Its protein is CASSQVGNGTENEKLFF.

The chain couples TRBV6-5 to TRBJ2-7, with D uncertain. The V end lost 6 bases, the J end lost 6 bases, and 18 bases lay between the germline ends. The CDR3 has 14 residues. Germline assignment: CDR1 MNHEY and CDR2 SVGAGI. This CDR3 is CASRTWKTISEQYF. In nucleotides, the CDR3 is TGTGCCAGCAGAACCTGGAAGACAATAAGCGAGCAGTACTTC.

The chain has TRBV6-5 and TRBJ1-2, with D perhaps TRBD1 (6 bases). The germline V and J ends were trimmed by 5 bases and 8 bases, with 18 bases remaining between them. Per germline, CDR1 MNHEY and CDR2 SVGAGI. This CDR3 is 14 amino acids long. The CDR3: CASSLSTGSRGYTF. The CDR3 nucleotides read TGTGCCAGCAGTCTCTCTACAGGGTCTCGCGGCTACACCTTC.